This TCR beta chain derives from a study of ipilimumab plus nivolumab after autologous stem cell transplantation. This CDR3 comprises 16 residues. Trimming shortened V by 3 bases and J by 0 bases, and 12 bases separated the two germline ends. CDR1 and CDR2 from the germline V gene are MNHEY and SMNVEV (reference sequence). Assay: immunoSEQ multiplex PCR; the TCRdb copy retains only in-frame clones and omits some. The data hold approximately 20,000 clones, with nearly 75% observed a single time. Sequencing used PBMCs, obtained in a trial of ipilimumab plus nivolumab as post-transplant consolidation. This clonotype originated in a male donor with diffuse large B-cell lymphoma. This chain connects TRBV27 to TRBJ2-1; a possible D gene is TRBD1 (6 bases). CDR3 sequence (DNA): TGTGCCAGCAGTTTGTTAGGGGGTGGCTCCTACAATGAGCAGTTCTTC. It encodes CASSLLGGGSYNEQFF.